These T cell receptor beta chains were read from a single sample in a study of spatial heterogeneity in lung cancer. TCRdb re-called the 5' RACE reads with MiXCR, one entry per CDR3 protein. The table shows thousands of distinct CDR3 sequences, with roughly an eighth occurring only once. The sample here was lung tumor tissue, taken at surgery. The source is a female donor with early-stage non-small cell lung cancer. Both conserved end residues are part of each CDR3. Each record gives: clone size, V gene, J gene, D gene, CDR3 protein, CDR3 DNA. A D gene is named only where the DNA matches it firmly. Not every row has a clone size; where given, it reads once, few, many or a size class.

clone_size: -; v_call: TRBV10-1; j_call: TRBJ1-2; d_call: -; cdr3_aa: CASSVVDRSYGYTF; cdr3_nt: TGCGCCAGCAGTGTAGTCGACAGGTCCTATGGCTACACCTTC
clone_size: -; v_call: TRBV7-9; j_call: TRBJ2-3; d_call: -; cdr3_aa: CASSFSLSTDTQYF; cdr3_nt: TGTGCCAGCAGCTTCAGCTTAAGCACAGATACGCAGTATTTT
clone_size: medium-sized; v_call: TRBV7-2; j_call: TRBJ1-2; d_call: TRBD1; cdr3_aa: CASSMTGGVSYGYTF; cdr3_nt: TGTGCCAGCAGCATGACAGGGGGGGTGTCGTATGGCTACACCTTC
clone_size: medium-sized; v_call: TRBV3-1; j_call: TRBJ2-7; d_call: -; cdr3_aa: CASSPDLYEQYF; cdr3_nt: TGTGCCAGCAGCCCAGACCTATACGAGCAGTACTTC
clone_size: medium-sized; v_call: TRBV5-1; j_call: TRBJ1-1; d_call: -; cdr3_aa: CASSLGERTEAFF; cdr3_nt: TGCGCCAGCAGCTTGGGGGAACGCACTGAAGCTTTCTTT
clone_size: medium-sized; v_call: TRBV18; j_call: TRBJ1-1; d_call: -; cdr3_aa: CASSSRTGARRTEAFF; cdr3_nt: TGTGCCAGCTCATCAAGGACGGGGGCGAGGAGAACTGAAGCTTTCTTT
clone_size: many; v_call: TRBV6-6; j_call: TRBJ2-3; d_call: TRBD2; cdr3_aa: CASSSGLAGPTDTQYF; cdr3_nt: TGTGCCAGCAGTTCAGGACTAGCGGGACCCACAGATACGCAGTATTTT
clone_size: many; v_call: TRBV18; j_call: TRBJ1-1; d_call: -; cdr3_aa: CASSPREGLGSTEAFF; cdr3_nt: TGTGCCAGCTCACCACGAGAAGGGTTGGGGAGCACTGAAGCTTTCTTT
clone_size: medium-sized; v_call: TRBV12-3/TRBV12-4; j_call: TRBJ1-2; d_call: TRBD1; cdr3_aa: CASSHTGAYGYTF; cdr3_nt: TGTGCCAGCAGCCACACAGGGGCATATGGCTACACCTTC
clone_size: medium-sized; v_call: TRBV28; j_call: TRBJ1-2; d_call: -; cdr3_aa: CASSLTGQWRGYTF; cdr3_nt: TGTGCCAGCAGTTTAACCGGACAGTGGAGGGGCTACACCTTC
clone_size: medium-sized; v_call: TRBV18; j_call: TRBJ2-1; d_call: TRBD2; cdr3_aa: CASSPELAGVREQFF; cdr3_nt: TGTGCCAGCTCACCCGAACTAGCGGGAGTGCGTGAGCAGTTCTTC
clone_size: many; v_call: TRBV28; j_call: TRBJ1-5; d_call: TRBD1; cdr3_aa: CASSLYGTGGGHQPQHF; cdr3_nt: TGTGCCAGCAGTTTATATGGGACAGGGGGCGGCCATCAGCCCCAGCATTTT
clone_size: many; v_call: TRBV7-2; j_call: TRBJ2-7; d_call: -; cdr3_aa: CASSGQRYEQYF; cdr3_nt: TGTGCCAGCAGCGGACAACGGTACGAGCAGTACTTC
clone_size: -; v_call: TRBV7-8; j_call: TRBJ2-1; d_call: -; cdr3_aa: CASSQDYNEQFF; cdr3_nt: TGTGCCAGCAGCCAGGACTACAATGAGCAGTTCTTC
clone_size: medium-sized; v_call: TRBV19; j_call: TRBJ1-5; d_call: TRBD1; cdr3_aa: CASSTRTGSPQPQHF; cdr3_nt: TGTGCCAGTAGTACCCGGACAGGGTCCCCCCAGCCCCAGCATTTT
clone_size: medium-sized; v_call: TRBV2; j_call: TRBJ1-1; d_call: -; cdr3_aa: CASSENRLNTEAFF; cdr3_nt: TGTGCCAGCAGTGAAAACCGCTTGAACACTGAAGCTTTCTTT
clone_size: medium-sized; v_call: TRBV28; j_call: TRBJ1-2; d_call: -; cdr3_aa: CASSSDYGYTF; cdr3_nt: TGTGCCAGCAGTTCAGACTATGGCTACACCTTC
clone_size: medium-sized; v_call: TRBV7-9; j_call: TRBJ1-1; d_call: -; cdr3_aa: CASSPTGKAEAFF; cdr3_nt: TGTGCCAGCAGCCCTACAGGGAAAGCTGAAGCTTTCTTT
clone_size: medium-sized; v_call: TRBV5-4; j_call: TRBJ1-2; d_call: -; cdr3_aa: CASSFSNYGYTF; cdr3_nt: TGTGCCAGCAGCTTTTCGAACTATGGCTACACCTTC
clone_size: medium-sized; v_call: TRBV29-1; j_call: TRBJ2-1; d_call: TRBD1; cdr3_aa: CSVDSRDRPYNEQFF; cdr3_nt: TGCAGCGTTGATTCCCGGGACAGGCCTTACAATGAGCAGTTCTTC
clone_size: medium-sized; v_call: TRBV6-6; j_call: TRBJ1-6; d_call: TRBD1; cdr3_aa: CASSPSGQGLSPLHF; cdr3_nt: TGTGCCAGCAGCCCTTCGGGACAGGGGCTATCACCCCTCCACTTT
clone_size: medium-sized; v_call: TRBV3-1; j_call: TRBJ2-2; d_call: TRBD1; cdr3_aa: CASSHGTGRTGELFF; cdr3_nt: TGTGCCAGCAGCCACGGGACAGGGCGGACCGGGGAGCTGTTTTTT
clone_size: many; v_call: TRBV28; j_call: TRBJ2-1; d_call: TRBD2; cdr3_aa: CASSPGLAAGNEQFF; cdr3_nt: TGTGCCAGCAGCCCGGGACTAGCGGCCGGCAATGAGCAGTTCTTC
clone_size: medium-sized; v_call: TRBV5-6; j_call: TRBJ2-7; d_call: -; cdr3_aa: CASSLSAYEQYF; cdr3_nt: TGTGCCAGCAGCTTGTCCGCCTACGAGCAGTACTTC
clone_size: medium-sized; v_call: TRBV7-2; j_call: TRBJ2-6; d_call: -; cdr3_aa: CASSTYFAGANVLTF; cdr3_nt: TGTGCCAGCAGCACGTATTTTGCCGGGGCCAACGTCCTGACTTTC
clone_size: medium-sized; v_call: TRBV19; j_call: TRBJ2-5; d_call: -; cdr3_aa: CASSTGQSAAETQYF; cdr3_nt: TGTGCCAGTAGTACCGGACAGTCCGCGGCGGAGACCCAGTACTTC
clone_size: many; v_call: TRBV11-3; j_call: TRBJ2-1; d_call: TRBD2; cdr3_aa: CASSPLSGSVDNEQFF; cdr3_nt: TGTGCCAGCAGCCCCCTTAGCGGGAGCGTTGACAATGAGCAGTTCTTC
clone_size: many; v_call: TRBV5-1; j_call: TRBJ1-1; d_call: -; cdr3_aa: CASSLRPDTEAFF; cdr3_nt: TGCGCCAGCAGCTTGAGGCCAGACACTGAAGCTTTCTTT
clone_size: many; v_call: TRBV20-1; j_call: TRBJ1-2; d_call: -; cdr3_aa: CSASANRERYGYTF; cdr3_nt: TGCAGTGCTAGTGCAAACAGGGAGCGGTATGGCTACACCTTC
clone_size: medium-sized; v_call: TRBV20-1; j_call: TRBJ1-4; d_call: TRBD1; cdr3_aa: CSAAATGGNEKLFF; cdr3_nt: TGCAGTGCGGCGGCGACAGGGGGAAACGAAAAACTGTTTTTT
clone_size: many; v_call: TRBV7-3; j_call: TRBJ2-1; d_call: TRBD2; cdr3_aa: CASSPQSGVTYNEQFF; cdr3_nt: TGTGCCAGCAGCCCCCAAAGCGGGGTTACCTACAATGAGCAGTTCTTC
clone_size: many; v_call: TRBV5-1; j_call: TRBJ2-7; d_call: TRBD1; cdr3_aa: CASTPGQEGEEQYF; cdr3_nt: TGCGCCAGCACCCCGGGACAGGAGGGAGAGGAGCAGTACTTC
clone_size: -; v_call: TRBV27; j_call: TRBJ2-7; d_call: -; cdr3_aa: CASSFIGETYEQYF; cdr3_nt: TGTGCCAGCAGTTTCATTGGGGAAACCTACGAGCAGTACTTC
clone_size: once; v_call: TRBV19; j_call: TRBJ2-1; d_call: TRBD2; cdr3_aa: CASSPGTSGGKQFF; cdr3_nt: TGTGCCAGTAGTCCCGGGACTAGCGGGGGCAAGCAGTTCTTC
clone_size: medium-sized; v_call: TRBV27; j_call: TRBJ1-2; d_call: TRBD1; cdr3_aa: CASSPTRTGGDGYTF; cdr3_nt: TGTGCCAGCAGTCCGACTCGGACAGGGGGTGATGGCTACACCTTC
clone_size: -; v_call: TRBV2; j_call: TRBJ2-1; d_call: -; cdr3_aa: CASSPRGFSYNEQFF; cdr3_nt: TGTGCCAGCAGCCCTCGGGGATTCTCCTACAATGAGCAGTTCTTC
clone_size: medium-sized; v_call: TRBV10-3; j_call: TRBJ1-1; d_call: -; cdr3_aa: CAIGVDSVEAFF; cdr3_nt: TGTGCCATCGGAGTTGATTCGGTGGAAGCTTTCTTT
clone_size: medium-sized; v_call: TRBV6-4; j_call: TRBJ2-3; d_call: TRBD1; cdr3_aa: CASSASGTGMIDTQYF; cdr3_nt: TGTGCCAGCAGTGCTTCCGGGACAGGGATGATCGATACGCAGTATTTT
clone_size: -; v_call: TRBV20-1; j_call: TRBJ2-3; d_call: TRBD2; cdr3_aa: CSARIAGNPTDTQYF; cdr3_nt: TGCAGTGCTAGAATAGCGGGGAATCCCACAGATACGCAGTATTTT
clone_size: many; v_call: TRBV5-8; j_call: TRBJ2-6; d_call: -; cdr3_aa: CASSLLGSGANVLTF; cdr3_nt: TGTGCCAGCAGCTTGCTAGGGTCTGGGGCCAACGTCCTGACTTTC
clone_size: medium-sized; v_call: TRBV19; j_call: TRBJ2-3; d_call: -; cdr3_aa: CASSIGDASTDTQYF; cdr3_nt: TGTGCCAGTAGTATTGGGGACGCTAGCACAGATACGCAGTATTTT
clone_size: medium-sized; v_call: TRBV19; j_call: TRBJ1-5; d_call: -; cdr3_aa: CASSTLAAQPQHF; cdr3_nt: TGTGCCAGTAGTACTCTCGCGGCTCAGCCCCAGCATTTT
clone_size: few; v_call: TRBV7-2; j_call: TRBJ1-2; d_call: TRBD1; cdr3_aa: CASSLTTGGAAFYGYTF; cdr3_nt: TGTGCCAGCAGCTTAACAACAGGGGGCGCGGCGTTTTATGGCTACACCTTC
clone_size: medium-sized; v_call: TRBV21-1; j_call: TRBJ2-2; d_call: -; cdr3_aa: CASSKAPPGQGNLAGAGELFF; cdr3_nt: TGTGCCAGCAGCAAAGCACCACCGGGACAGGGGAACCTAGCGGGAGCCGGGGAGCTGTTTTTT
clone_size: -; v_call: TRBV12-3/TRBV12-4; j_call: TRBJ2-3; d_call: -; cdr3_aa: CASSGQFSSTDTQYF; cdr3_nt: TGTGCCAGCAGCGGACAGTTCTCTAGCACAGATACGCAGTATTTT
clone_size: many; v_call: TRBV7-2; j_call: TRBJ2-1; d_call: -; cdr3_aa: CASSPRAYGEQFF; cdr3_nt: TGTGCCAGCAGCCCCCGGGCCTATGGTGAGCAGTTCTTC
clone_size: many; v_call: TRBV7-2; j_call: TRBJ2-5; d_call: -; cdr3_aa: CASSQEIQETQYF; cdr3_nt: TGTGCCAGCAGCCAAGAGATTCAAGAGACCCAGTACTTC
clone_size: medium-sized; v_call: TRBV7-2; j_call: TRBJ2-3; d_call: -; cdr3_aa: CASSLDLDTQYF; cdr3_nt: TGTGCCAGCAGCTTAGATTTGGATACGCAGTATTTT
clone_size: many; v_call: TRBV29-1; j_call: TRBJ2-1; d_call: -; cdr3_aa: CSVEDLGSSYNEQFF; cdr3_nt: TGCAGCGTTGAGGATCTGGGGAGCTCCTACAATGAGCAGTTCTTC
clone_size: -; v_call: TRBV12-3/TRBV12-4; j_call: TRBJ1-1; d_call: TRBD1; cdr3_aa: CASQKGNTGGAEAFF; cdr3_nt: TGTGCCAGCCAGAAGGGAAATACAGGGGGCGCTGAAGCTTTCTTT
clone_size: medium-sized; v_call: TRBV10-3; j_call: TRBJ1-2; d_call: TRBD1; cdr3_aa: CAISGGQGNYGYTF; cdr3_nt: TGTGCCATCAGTGGGGGACAGGGGAACTATGGCTACACCTTC
clone_size: -; v_call: TRBV18; j_call: TRBJ2-5; d_call: -; cdr3_aa: CASSPGGETQYF; cdr3_nt: TGTGCCAGCTCACCCGGAGGGGAGACCCAGTACTTC